The 4 T cell receptor beta chains presented below share a single source sample, sequenced in a study of blood T cell repertoires in COVID-19. TCRdb's copy holds only in-frame clones and misses some; the assay was immunoSEQ multiplex PCR. In the table there are roughly 75,000 clones, roughly nine tenths of which are singletons. The material sequenced was peripheral blood. These receptors were collected from an elderly man in a cohort sampled during active COVID-19.

This clone has a handful of counts. V usage is TRBV2 and J usage is TRBJ2-7, with 7 bases fitting TRBD1. The V gene's germline CDR1 is SNHLY and CDR2 FYNNEI. The V gene end was trimmed by 4 bases and the J gene end by 2 bases; junction bases not matched to a gene: 2. CDR3 size: 13 residues. The CDR3 reads CASSGQGTYEQYV. CDR3 sequence (DNA): TGTGCCAGCAGTGGACAGGGTACCTACGAGCAGTACGTC.

The V call is TRBV1, the J call TRBJ2-3; no DNA check was done on the table's D call, TRBD2. TRBV1 constitutes a pseudogene. The CDR3 is made up of 15 amino acids. CDR3: CTSSPTSDKTDTQYF. CDR3 coding DNA: TGCACCAGCAGCCCCACTAGTGACAAGACAGATACGCAGTATTTT.

The CDR3 coding sequence is TGTGCCAGCAGCCTCACGGGGACAGGGGTAGCTTTCTTT. Its protein product is CASSLTGTGVAFF. The V gene is TRBV3-1 (or the pseudogene TRBV3-2), the J gene TRBJ1-1; 10 nucleotides agree with TRBD1. J lost 10 bases, V lost 4 bases, and 6 bases had no gene match. This CDR3 region has 13 residues. The V gene's germline CDR1 is LGHDT and CDR2 YNNKEL (reference sequence).

The genes are TRBV27 and TRBJ1-5; 8 nucleotides line up with TRBD1. The germline CDR1 and CDR2 sequences are MNHEY and SMNVEV (reference sequence). The CDR3 has 14 residues. After removal of 5 bases from V and 2 bases from J, the junction contained 2 bases not matched to a gene. The CDR3: CASSQQGGNQPQHF. The CDR3 DNA follows: TGTGCCAGCAGTCAACAGGGGGGCAATCAGCCCCAGCATTTT.